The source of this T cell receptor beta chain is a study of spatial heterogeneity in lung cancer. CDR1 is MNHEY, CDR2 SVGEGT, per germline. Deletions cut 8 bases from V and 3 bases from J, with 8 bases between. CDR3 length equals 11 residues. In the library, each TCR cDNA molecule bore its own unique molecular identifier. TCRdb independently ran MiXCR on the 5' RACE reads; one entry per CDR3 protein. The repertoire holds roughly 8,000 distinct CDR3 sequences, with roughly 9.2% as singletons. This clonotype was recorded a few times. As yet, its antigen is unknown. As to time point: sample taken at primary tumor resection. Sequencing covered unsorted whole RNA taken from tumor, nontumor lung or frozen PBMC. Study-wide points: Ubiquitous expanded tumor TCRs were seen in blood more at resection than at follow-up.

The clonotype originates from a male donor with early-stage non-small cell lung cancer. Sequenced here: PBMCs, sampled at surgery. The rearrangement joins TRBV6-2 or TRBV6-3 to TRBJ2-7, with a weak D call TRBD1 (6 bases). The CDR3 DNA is TGTGCCAGCCAACAGGGCTACGAGCAGTACTTC. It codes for CASQQGYEQYF.